This T cell receptor (beta chain) was recovered during a study of cytomegalovirus exposure and HLA in healthy donors listed by TCRdb under 2017. Regarding the complete study: According to an earlier analysis of around 600 of the donors, some 170 million T cells yielded 120 million or so unique TCR beta sequences and approximately 280 Gb of sequence data. An early release covering just under 650 HLA-typed donors comprised approximately 300 gigabases of sequencing data and tens of millions of unique TCR sequences. Of the roughly 410 genotyped donors, less than 85% were placed in the genetic ancestry cluster associated with self-reported Caucasian donors. The study aimed to test whether signatures of past pathogen exposure could be identified by cataloging public T cell receptors. The T cell repertoires of 666 subjects were profiled by immunosequencing and related to cytomegalovirus serostatus. Along with the approximately 650-subject first cohort, a separate validation cohort of over a hundred different subjects was used. High-throughput TCR immunosequencing, statistical association of individual TCRs with disease status, and machine learning were combined to predict cytomegalovirus infection status. A later analysis re-analyzed previously published TCR beta repertoires from hundreds of donors and added high-resolution HLA genotyping to study TCR occurrence patterns. Rather than using new phenotypic data, the later analysis identified candidate immune exposures from TCR beta sequences and from how often those sequences occurred across donors. In an earlier analysis of a few hundred of the donors, high-throughput TCR beta sequencing was used to judge whether each TCR beta V gene segment behaved as functional or pseudogenic. Donor age, sex, ethnicity and CMV serostatus were compiled together with the repertoire data. In a later genetic analysis, genome-wide SNP genotypes for about 55% of the roughly 700 donors were used, and that subset was treated as a discovery cohort. All discovery cohort repertoires had been generated on a single sequencing platform. HLA typing included class I and class II loci at four-digit resolution. The number of typed donors differed by locus: roughly 629-640 for A, B, C, DRB1 and DQB1; roughly 510 for DQA1; 606 for DPA1; and about 470 for DPB1. Roughly five DR-DQ haplotypes were treated as single units for association and clustering because of strong linkage in the cohort. On average, roughly 250,000 unique TCR beta nucleotide sequences were sequenced per donor among several hundred genotyped donors of the cohort, with approximately 18% of those sequences being non-productive. Paper-wide results and their limitations: Cytomegalovirus status was reported to be diagnosed by the classifier with high specificity and sensitivity in both the original and validation cohorts. In a later analysis, HLA-associated TCR beta chains showed more clonal expansion and lower generation probabilities than non-associated chains that were equally common. The study listed around 160 TCR beta chains as associated with cytomegalovirus. It was suggested by the authors that the approach could potentially be generalized to other disease states and immunological phenotypes. In an earlier analysis of some 640 of the donors, most TCR beta V segments were observed in productive rearrangements about 87% or about 30% of the time, broadly matching IMGT annotations. Immune exposure information for the cohort was limited to CMV serostatus. Because counts were too low, more than 15 rarely observed V segments, including chromosome 9 orphons, were left out of the earlier analysis of several hundred of the donors. A further reported finding was that TCR beta sequences accurately predicted the HLA-A and HLA-B alleles for most subjects in the first cohort. When HLA alleles, especially DR and DQ, strongly co-occurred, attributing TCR associations to individual alleles was difficult. In a later genetic analysis, fewer N-insertions in productive TCRs were reported among donors in an Asian-associated ancestry cluster than the roughly 700-donor mean. A few of the identified cytomegalovirus-associated TCR beta chains were confirmed in vitro to be specific for cytomegalovirus antigens. A later analysis reported that several top co-occurrence clusters appeared linked to parvovirus B19, influenza, CMV and Epstein-Barr virus. According to a later analysis, most CMV-associated TCR beta chains appeared to be HLA-restricted, and the HLA associations seemed to be driven largely by CMV exposure. While some public TCRs were present in many individuals, most TCR sequences turned up only very rarely across donors. The sequencing pipeline was judged likely to have produced a cluster of highly shared sequence variants as a technical artifact. The presence/absence analyses assumed that sequencing depth was roughly uniform across donors, and that assumption may not be true. The cohort was sequenced for TCR beta chains only, and without alpha or paired-chain data the features that could be detected were limited. The 87-base-pair reads could not distinguish some IMGT-functional V segments, including TRBV6-2 and TRBV6-3, so those segments were excluded. Because some donors lacked HLA typing at each locus, the association tests relied only on the typed subset. In a later genetic analysis, a missense DCLRE1C variant was associated with V-gene and J-gene trimming of TCR beta chains, and the association was replicated in an independent cohort. Linkage disequilibrium might explain the correlated functional status among segregating V segments, but an unknown experimental factor could not be ruled out. A later analysis associated approximately 17,000 TCR beta sequences with specific HLA alleles at a false discovery rate of 0.05. In a later analysis, TCR association rates were found to vary across HLA loci, with the most associated TCRs seen for DRB1 alleles and the fewest for HLA-C alleles.

About this clone: Its antigen target is currently unknown. Within one base of it there is no much larger clone, and no base qualities were kept.

The protocol used for the library was the immunoSEQ multiplex PCR assay. For the multiplex PCR, a mixture combining 60 forward primers for TCR Vbeta segments and 13 reverse primers for TCR Jbeta segments was used. A multiplex PCR assay on genomic DNA amplified the CDR3 region of rearranged TCR beta genes. Amplified TCR beta libraries were sequenced as 87-base-pair reads on the Illumina HiSeq System. In the paper's pipeline: In a later analysis, about 80 million unique TCR beta chains were counted across the roughly 670 repertoires, and roughly 11 million of these chains were shared by at least two donors. A nearest-neighbor algorithm error-corrected the raw reads and collapsed the reads into unique sequences, merging closely related sequences to remove PCR and sequencing errors. V, D and J gene segments were assigned by aligning CDR3 sequences to IMGT reference sequences. For a sequence to be retained, a match of at least six nucleotides to both a V gene segment and a J gene segment was required. Rearrangements were classified as productive when the CDR3 lacked stop codons and remained in frame with V and J, and all other rearrangements were classified as non-productive. CDR3 was defined by IMGT convention, running from the second conserved V-encoded cysteine to the conserved J-encoded phenylalanine. The earlier analysis of approximately 590 of the donors excluded any sequence lacking an unambiguous match to a single V gene segment. An earlier analysis of 500 to 700 of the donors classified V segments as functional when productive rearrangements were above 56.7% and as segregating when the standard deviation between donors was above 5%. A statistical classification framework was built to diagnose cytomegalovirus status from the catalog of TCR beta chain sequences. In a later analysis, TCR nucleotide sequences were compared against IMGT/GENE-DB human TR gene sequences so that V and J genes could be assigned. Using the TCRdist pipeline, a later analysis assigned CDR3 sequences along with most-parsimonious VDJ recombination scenarios. In a later analysis, every TCR beta chain was defined by the combination of its CDR3 amino acid sequence and its V-gene family, and reads without a unique V-gene family were dropped. As a way to deal with suspected cross-contamination and a sequencing artifact, a later analysis dropped 450 to 600 nucleotide sequences that were highly shared and had low generation probability. In a later analysis, a clonal expansion index for each public chain was calculated from normalized within-repertoire ranks of inferred template counts. A later analysis computed generation probabilities with a VDJ recombination model fitted to out-of-frame rearrangements, and checked the results against IGoR. A later analysis scored TCR-TCR, TCR-HLA and TCR-CMV co-occurrence with hypergeometric tests, applying a repertoire-size bias correction to TCR pairs. A later analysis estimated false discovery rates by permuting HLA or CMV assignments 20 times. In a later analysis, co-occurring TCRs were grouped using DBSCAN, with TCRdist sequence similarity added in when clustering inside HLA-allele-positive subsets. For co-occurrence clustering, repertoires with fewer than 30,000 or more than 120,000 public chains were excluded, along with roughly 5 repertoires with anomalous nucleotide sharing. Held by TCRdb, this immuneACCESS table contains in-frame sequences only and omits some clones. Under half of the omission traces to an unresolved V gene where checked; the cause of the rest is unknown. V and J calls and clone size are as listed in that table; D and trimming were resolved from the DNA. The table for this sample lists 150,000 to 200,000 clones; about 70% of them were counted only once. In total, the top ten clones hold roughly 4% of the sample.

In total, approximately 610 healthy bone marrow donors made up the cohort. All cohort members were sampled while nominally healthy, although unrecorded immune exposures were likely present. The donor tested CMV seropositive, placing the donor among the 250 to 350 seropositive members of the cohort. A peripheral blood sample was collected from each donor, and TCR beta sequencing was performed on peripheral blood mononuclear cells. Genomic DNA extraction from the blood cell samples was performed with the Qiagen DNeasy Blood Extraction Kit. V is pruned by 4 bases and J by 5 bases, leaving 7 bases of the junction without a gene match. Taken from cysteine to phenylalanine, the CDR3 has 15 residues. Only CDR3 DNA remains: 45 bases, in frame from the first base. CDR1 is given as MNHEY and CDR2 as SVGAGI, both from the germline V gene.

Rearrangement joined TRBV6-5 to TRBJ1-5, with 8 junctional bases fitting TRBD1. This clonotype was obtained from a young woman in good health and CMV-seropositive. Sequencing was carried out using PBMCs. The nucleotide sequence is given as TGTGCCAGCAGTTCCCAGGGGGCAATATATCAGCCCCAGCATTTT. This codes for CASSSQGAIYQPQHF.